This is a list of T cell receptor beta chains from one sample in a study of blood T cell repertoires in COVID-19. Data came from immunoSEQ multiplex PCR; TCRdb stores just in-frame clones and leaves some out. The sample has about 62,000 clones, approximately 90% seen once. Sample: peripheral blood. Receptors originate from a woman older than 75 with acute or convalescent COVID-19. Each CDR3 is given with its conserved first and last residue. A D gene is named only where the DNA matches it firmly. Clone sizes are given selectively: once, few, many, or a class where the clone is expanded.

d_call: -
v_call: TRBV5-1
j_call: TRBJ2-7
cdr3_length: 15
clone_size: -
cdr3_nt: TGCGCCAGCAGTAGCGGCGGAGGACGTGGGGAAGAGCAGTACTTC
cdr3_aa: CASSSGGGRGEEQYF

d_call: TRBD1
v_call: TRBV19
j_call: TRBJ1-6
cdr3_length: 14
clone_size: few
cdr3_nt: TGTGCCACTCAGCGGGGGACAGGGGATTCACCCCTCCACTTT
cdr3_aa: CATQRGTGDSPLHF

d_call: TRBD2
v_call: TRBV9
j_call: TRBJ2-3
cdr3_length: 16
clone_size: -
cdr3_nt: TGTGCCAGCAGCGTAGCCGGCGGGGGGAACACAGATACGCAGTATTTT
cdr3_aa: CASSVAGGGNTDTQYF

d_call: -
v_call: TRBV6-5
j_call: TRBJ2-1
cdr3_length: 13
clone_size: -
cdr3_nt: TGTGCCAGCGGTCGGAGCCCCTACAATGAGCAGTTCTTC
cdr3_aa: CASGRSPYNEQFF

d_call: -
v_call: TRBV7-9
j_call: TRBJ2-2
cdr3_length: 16
clone_size: -
cdr3_nt: TGTGCCAGCAGCTTAGCTTCTGGACTACCCACCGGGGAGCTGTTTTTT
cdr3_aa: CASSLASGLPTGELFF

d_call: TRBD1
v_call: TRBV19
j_call: TRBJ2-3
cdr3_length: 16
clone_size: -
cdr3_nt: TGTGCCAGTAGTCTCCCGGGACAGTCTTTTACAGATACGCAGTATTTT
cdr3_aa: CASSLPGQSFTDTQYF

d_call: TRBD1
v_call: TRBV5-1
j_call: TRBJ1-2
cdr3_length: 15
clone_size: -
cdr3_nt: TGCGCCAGCAGCTCCGGGACAGGGGGCGAAAGTGGCTACACCTTC
cdr3_aa: CASSSGTGGESGYTF

d_call: -
v_call: TRBV5-4
j_call: TRBJ2-7
cdr3_length: 11
clone_size: -
cdr3_nt: TGTGCCAGCAGCTTGTCTCTCGAGCAGTACTTC
cdr3_aa: CASSLSLEQYF

d_call: -
v_call: TRBV7-9
j_call: TRBJ1-2
cdr3_length: 15
clone_size: -
cdr3_nt: TGTGCCAGCACCTCCAATAGCTACGGGGGATATGGCTACACCTTC
cdr3_aa: CASTSNSYGGYGYTF

d_call: -
v_call: TRBV28
j_call: TRBJ2-2
cdr3_length: 14
clone_size: -
cdr3_nt: TGTGCCAGCAGTTCCGGGAGAGGTACCGGGGAGCTGTTTTTT
cdr3_aa: CASSSGRGTGELFF

d_call: -
v_call: TRBV7-2
j_call: TRBJ2-5
cdr3_length: 14
clone_size: -
cdr3_nt: TGTGCCAGCAGCTTATCCAGGGGCAAGGAGACCCAGTACTTC
cdr3_aa: CASSLSRGKETQYF

d_call: TRBD1
v_call: TRBV5-1
j_call: TRBJ1-1
cdr3_length: 15
clone_size: -
cdr3_nt: TGCGCCAGCAGCGCGGAAGGGCAGGGGGCGACTGAAGCTTTCTTT
cdr3_aa: CASSAEGQGATEAFF

d_call: TRBD1
v_call: TRBV7-9
j_call: TRBJ1-1
cdr3_length: 15
clone_size: -
cdr3_nt: TGTGCCAGCAGCTTAGATATCACAGGGGCCACTGAAGCTTTCTTT
cdr3_aa: CASSLDITGATEAFF

d_call: -
v_call: TRBV30
j_call: TRBJ2-7
cdr3_length: 15
clone_size: -
cdr3_nt: TGTGCCTGGAGTTGGGGGGACCGATACTCCTACGAGCAGTACTTC
cdr3_aa: CAWSWGDRYSYEQYF

d_call: TRBD1
v_call: TRBV27
j_call: TRBJ1-2
cdr3_length: 13
clone_size: once
cdr3_nt: TGTGCCAGCAGTCAGACAGGGGGCTATGGCTACACCTTC
cdr3_aa: CASSQTGGYGYTF

d_call: -
v_call: TRBV19
j_call: TRBJ1-2
cdr3_length: 14
clone_size: few
cdr3_nt: TGTGCCAGTAGTATAATGCTCAGGGGCTATGGCTACACCTTC
cdr3_aa: CASSIMLRGYGYTF

d_call: -
v_call: TRBV7-8
j_call: TRBJ2-3
cdr3_length: 12
clone_size: -
cdr3_nt: TGTGCCAGCAGCAGAGACAGAGATACGCAGTATTTT
cdr3_aa: CASSRDRDTQYF

d_call: -
v_call: TRBV2
j_call: TRBJ2-5
cdr3_length: 12
clone_size: -
cdr3_nt: TGTGCCAGCAACGCAGGGCTGGAGACCCAGTACTTC
cdr3_aa: CASNAGLETQYF

d_call: TRBD1
v_call: TRBV19
j_call: TRBJ2-1
cdr3_length: 14
clone_size: -
cdr3_nt: TGTGCCAGTAGTGCAGACAGGGGAGGCAATGAGCAGTTCTTC
cdr3_aa: CASSADRGGNEQFF

d_call: TRBD1
v_call: TRBV5-1
j_call: TRBJ2-3
cdr3_length: 14
clone_size: few
cdr3_nt: TGCGCCAGCACCCCGGGACAGATTCAGGATACGCAGTATTTT
cdr3_aa: CASTPGQIQDTQYF

d_call: TRBD1
v_call: TRBV28
j_call: TRBJ2-5
cdr3_length: 20
clone_size: once
cdr3_nt: TGTGCCAGCCAATTCAAGGGCCCGCGAGTGGACAGGGGGTTCGGAAAGACCCAGTACTTC
cdr3_aa: CASQFKGPRVDRGFGKTQYF

d_call: TRBD2
v_call: TRBV24-1
j_call: TRBJ2-5
cdr3_length: 17
clone_size: -
cdr3_nt: TGTGCCACCAGTGAGTCGACTAGCGGGGGGGCCCACGAGACCCAGTACTTC
cdr3_aa: CATSESTSGGAHETQYF

d_call: -
v_call: TRBV19
j_call: TRBJ1-5
cdr3_length: 12
clone_size: -
cdr3_nt: TGTGCCAGTAGTCCCAGGGATCAGCCCCAGCATTTT
cdr3_aa: CASSPRDQPQHF

d_call: TRBD2
v_call: TRBV5-1
j_call: TRBJ2-1
cdr3_length: 15
clone_size: -
cdr3_nt: TGCGCCAGCAGCTTACGACTAGCGGCATACAATGAGCAGTTCTTC
cdr3_aa: CASSLRLAAYNEQFF